The source of this TCR beta chain is a study of CD8 T cells in ankylosing spondylitis. General study points: Characteristic, it appeared, of ankylosing spondylitis blood was a TCR beta motif of roughly 8 highly homologous variants. From matched ankylosing spondylitis synovial fluid, disease-linked clones were reportedly recovered at significantly enriched levels.

This CDR3 spans 14 amino acids. V was trimmed by 3 bases and J by 5 bases, leaving 11 bases between them. TCRdb processed the 5' RACE reads anew with MiXCR; each CDR3 protein has one entry. The sample contains just over 300,000 distinct CDR3 sequences, less than 25% of which appear only once. This clonotype appeared a few times. Its antigen is not known. V is TRBV12-3 or TRBV12-4 and J is TRBJ1-5, with D maybe TRBD1 (5 bases). The source of this sequence is a female donor with ankylosing spondylitis or in good health (not recorded which). Sequenced material: blood, either unsorted or a sorted T cell fraction (not recorded which). The CDR3 reads CASSFGAGDQPQHF. The CDR3 coding sequence is TGTGCCAGCAGTTTCGGGGCGGGAGATCAGCCCCAGCATTTT.